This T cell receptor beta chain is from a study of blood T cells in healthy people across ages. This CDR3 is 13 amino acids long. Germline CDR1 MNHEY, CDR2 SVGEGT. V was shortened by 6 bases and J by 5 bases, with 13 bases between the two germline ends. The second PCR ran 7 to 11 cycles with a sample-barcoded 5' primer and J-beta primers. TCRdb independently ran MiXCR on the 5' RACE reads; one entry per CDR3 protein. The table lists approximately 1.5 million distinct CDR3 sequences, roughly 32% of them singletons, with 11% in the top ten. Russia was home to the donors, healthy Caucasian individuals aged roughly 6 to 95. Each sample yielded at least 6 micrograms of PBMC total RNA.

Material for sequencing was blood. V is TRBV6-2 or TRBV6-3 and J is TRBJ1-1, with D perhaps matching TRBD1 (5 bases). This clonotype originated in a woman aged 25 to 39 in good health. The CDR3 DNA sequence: TGTGCCAGCAGGCTCCCAGGGAGTACTGAAGCTTTCTTT. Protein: CASRLPGSTEAFF.